The entry below describes one TCR beta chain. This sample is drawn from a study of blood T cell repertoires in COVID-19. As for the study in general: Samples came from the United States, Italy and Spain, spanning acute and convalescent COVID-19. Sample material is recorded as cDNA or gDNA derived from T cells, B-cell-depleted T cells, or PBMCs.

Germline V gene data show CDR1 as SGHRS and CDR2 as YFSETQ. V gave up 3 bases and J gave up 0 bases; unmatched junction bases: 14. This CDR3 is built from 18 residues. In the original processing: Researchers report that nucleated cell counts were estimated from reference gene primer amplification. Produced via immunoSEQ multiplex PCR; TCRdb's table is partial and in-frame only. V and J calls plus clone size are reproduced from that table; the DNA served to infer D and trimming. The sample records 180,000 or so clones, around 87% being singletons. The gene calls are TRBV5-1 and TRBJ1-1; 7 bases are shared with TRBD1. Sequencing input: peripheral blood. The receptor was derived from a middle-aged man with active or convalescent COVID-19. The CDR3 sequence: CASSSTSGTANMNTEAFF. The DNA of the CDR3 is TGCGCCAGCAGCTCAACTTCCGGGACAGCCAACATGAACACTGAAGCTTTCTTT. Drawing the rest from reference TRBV5-1 and TRBJ1-1, the complete variable domain is KAGVTQTPRYLIKTRGQQVTLSCSPISGHRSVSWYQQTPGQGLQFLFEYFSETQRNKGNFPGRFSGRQFSNSRSEMNVSTLELGDSALYLCASSSTSGTANMNTEAFFGQGTRLTVV.